Below are 25 T cell receptor beta chains sequenced from a single sample in a study of T cells in Graves' hyperthyroidism and ophthalmopathy. TCR beta CDR3 regions were amplified from RNA. A set of HTBI primers served as the primers for a first-round RT-PCR of the TCR CDR3. TCRdb recomputed calls from the multiplex PCR reads with MiXCR, one row per CDR3 protein. The table has over 450,000 distinct CDR3 sequences, roughly 18% seen once. Sequencing used blood. The receptors were sampled from a woman younger than 30 with Graves' ophthalmopathy.

This clonotype was found many times. V usage is TRBV7-8 and J usage is TRBJ2-1; 12 bases match TRBD1. With 1 base clipped from V and 8 bases from J, the junction kept 6 bases outside the gene matches. CDR1 is SGHVS, CDR2 FQNEAQ, per germline. The CDR3 sequence is 16 residues long. In DNA, the CDR3 is TGTGCCAGCAGCTTAGTAGGGACAGGGGGCAGGGATGAGCAGTTCTTC. It specifies CASSLVGTGGRDEQFF.

This clonotype was detected ten times or more. The V and J genes are TRBV29-1 and TRBJ2-1; D unresolved. V was trimmed by 3 bases and J by 7 bases, leaving 7 bases between them. Germline V gene sequence: CDR1 SQVTM, CDR2 ANQGSEA. There are 11 residues in the CDR3. For the CDR3, the DNA is TGCAGCGTTGACTTGGGGAATGAGCAGTTCTTC. It codes for CSVDLGNEQFF.

There are many counts of this clonotype. The V gene is TRBV7-9, the J gene TRBJ1-1; the match to TRBD1 covers 7 bases. V trimming: 7 bases; J trimming: 6 bases; junction bases outside the gene matches: 8. The CDR3 length is 13 residues. Germline values: CDR1 SEHNR, CDR2 FQNEAQ (reference sequence). CDR3 sequence reads: CASTWTGGAEAFF. The CDR3 nucleotides are TGTGCCAGCACCTGGACAGGAGGCGCTGAAGCTTTCTTT.

This chain joins TRBV20-1 and TRBJ2-7, with 11 bases lining up with TRBD2. The end of the DNA is better explained by TRBJ2-1, so the J call may be wrong. CDR1 and CDR2 from the germline V gene are DFQATT and SNEGSKA (reference sequence). This CDR3 region has 14 residues. CDR3 protein: CSAGLAGGPYEQFF. The CDR3 nucleotides read TGCAGTGCCGGATTAGCGGGAGGGCCGTACGAGCAGTTCTTC.

The V and J genes are TRBV9 and TRBJ2-5, with no clear D. CDR1 and CDR2 (germline): SGDLS, YYNGEE. V lost 4 bases and J lost 3, with 10 bases in between. The CDR3 is made up of 13 amino acids. The CDR3 region is CASSKRGEETQYF. DNA for the CDR3: TGTGCCAGCAGCAAACGTGGGGAAGAGACCCAGTACTTC.

This clonotype was recorded at least ten times. The chain employs TRBV11-2 and TRBJ1-1; TRBD1 aligns across 9 bases. The CDR3 has 14 residues. Looked up from germline, CDR1 is SGHAT and CDR2 is FQNNGV. The V gene end was trimmed by 2 bases and the J gene end by 6 bases; junction bases not matched to a gene: 4. CDR3: CASSLTGGSAEAFF. DNA of the CDR3: TGTGCCAGCAGCTTAACAGGGGGCTCCGCTGAAGCTTTCTTT. The whole variable domain, remainder taken from reference TRBV11-2 and TRBJ1-1, is EAGVAQSPRYKIIEKRQSVAFWCNPISGHATLYWYQQILGQGPKLLIQFQNNGVVDDSQLPKDRFSAERLKGVDSTLKIQPAKLEDSAVYLCASSLTGGSAEAFFGQGTRLTVV.

The V call is TRBV10-3, the J call TRBJ2-3, with TRBD2 matching over 9 bases. This CDR3 region has 20 residues. The junction had 19 bases not matched to a gene; V was cut back by 4 bases and J by 2 bases. In germline, CDR1 is ENHRY, CDR2 SYGVKD. The CDR3 nucleotides are TGTGCCATCAGTGTACTACTAGCGGGCGGACTCGGATCTCACACAGATACGCAGTATTTT. This encodes CAISVLLAGGLGSHTDTQYF.

V and J are TRBV6-5 and TRBJ2-1; tentative D call: TRBD1 (6 bases). V was shortened by 5 bases and J by 2 bases, with 13 bases between the two germline ends. This CDR3 has 15 amino acids. Germline CDR1 is MNHEY and CDR2 is SVGAGI. The CDR3 sequence is CASSTSGQPYNEQFF. In nucleotides, the CDR3 is TGTGCCAGCAGTACCTCGGGACAACCCTACAATGAGCAGTTCTTC.

This clonotype was detected ten times or more. The gene calls are TRBV5-1 and TRBJ1-2; tentatively, D is TRBD1 (5 bases). The CDR3 is 14 amino acids. V was shortened by 0 bases and J by 12 bases, with 18 bases between the two germline ends. From germline, CDR1 is SGHRS and CDR2 YFSETQ. In DNA, the CDR3 is TGCGCCAGCAGCTTGGCAACACCAGGGCCAGGCAACACCTTC. Protein product: CASSLATPGPGNTF.

This clonotype has more than one count but fewer than ten. The CDR3 nucleotides are TGTGCCTGGATGGACAGATACACTGAAGCTTTCTTT. As protein: CAWMDRYTEAFF. This rearrangement joins TRBV6-1 to TRBJ1-1, with D tentatively TRBD1 (6 bases). Trimming left V 11 bases short and J 3 bases short, with 13 bases between. The CDR3 sequence is 12 residues long. CDR1 MNHNS and CDR2 SASEGT come from the germline V gene.

This clonotype was recorded at least ten times. The chain's CDR3 is CASSLVPGFVGEQYF. The CDR3 nucleotides are TGTGCCAGCAGCTTAGTCCCGGGTTTCGTAGGCGAGCAGTACTTC. This chain uses TRBV7-2 with TRBJ2-7, with D uncertain. CDR3 length equals 15 residues. V was trimmed by 1 base and J by 6 bases, leaving 16 bases between them. Germline-derived CDR1 and CDR2 are SGHTA and FQGNSA.

This clonotype showed up just a few times. This chain joins TRBV29-1 and TRBJ1-1; D uncertain. This CDR3 has 11 amino acids. CDR1 and CDR2 (germline): SQVTM, ANQGSEA. Trimming removed 4 bases from V and 7 bases from J, with 10 bases in between. The CDR3 loop reads CSVGLGYEAFF. CDR3 bases: TGCAGCGTTGGTTTGGGGTATGAAGCTTTCTTT.

The table lists this clonotype with a few counts. V is TRBV5-6 and J is TRBJ1-1; no clear D gene. The germline gives CDR1 SGHDT, CDR2 YYEEEE. V was clipped by 1 base and J by 5 bases, with 12 bases between them. This CDR3 spans 14 amino acids. CDR3 coding DNA: TGTGCCAGCAGCTTGCCGGGGTTACGGACTGAAGCTTTCTTT. It codes for CASSLPGLRTEAFF.

At least ten counts were recorded for this clonotype. The chain carries TRBV20-1 and TRBJ2-5, with TRBD2 matching 12 bases. J lost 4 bases, V lost 6 bases, and 3 bases had no gene match. Germline V gene sequence: CDR1 DFQATT, CDR2 SNEGSKA (reference sequence). The CDR3 is 13 residues long. CDR3 in amino acids: CSALTSGRETQYF. In DNA, the CDR3 is TGCAGTGCCCTGACTAGCGGGAGAGAGACCCAGTACTTC.

The J gene is TRBJ1-6, the V gene TRBV27; TRBD1 aligns across 9 bases. The germline CDR1 and CDR2 sequences are MNHEY and SMNVEV (reference sequence). The CDR3 has 14 residues. V lost 6 bases to trimming and J lost 10 bases; unmatched junction nucleotides: 7. CDR3 protein: CASSIQGALSPLHF. The DNA of the CDR3 is TGTGCCAGCAGCATACAGGGGGCTTTGTCACCCCTCCACTTT.

This chain's CDR3 is CASSPTRGREETQYF. The CDR3, as DNA: TGTGCCAGCAGCCCAACCAGGGGGCGCGAAGAGACCCAGTACTTC. The chain employs TRBV7-3 and TRBJ2-5, with TRBD1 identical over 8 bases. The germline gives CDR1 SGHTA, CDR2 FQGTGA. The CDR3 has 15 amino acids. The junction had 8 bases not matched to a gene; V was cut back by 5 bases and J by 3 bases. The variable domain in full, with the rest retrieved from reference TRBV7-3 and TRBJ2-5, is GAGVSQTPSNKVTEKGKYVELRCDPISGHTALYWYRQSLGQGPEFLIYFQGTGAADDSGLPNDRFFAVRPEGSVSTLKIQRTERGDSAVYLCASSPTRGREETQYFGPGTRLLVL.

The table lists this clonotype with many counts. The chain uses TRBV13 and TRBJ2-7; possibly TRBD1 for D (6 bases). The germline V gene has CDR1 PRHDT and CDR2 FYEKMQ (reference sequence). The CDR3 loop spans 14 amino acids. Trimming pared 1 base from V and 4 bases from J, leaving 11 bases between. DNA of the CDR3: TGTGCCAGCAGCTTAGAGGACAGCGGATACGAGCAGTACTTC. It yields the protein CASSLEDSGYEQYF.

This clonotype was seen a few times. The chain carries TRBV7-8 and TRBJ2-2; tentatively, D is TRBD1 (6 bases). V was pared by 5 bases and J by 7 bases, with 17 bases between. The CDR3 runs to 15 residues. Germline CDR1 SGHVS, CDR2 FQNEAQ. The CDR3 region is CASSPLYRAGGELFF. DNA for the CDR3: TGTGCCAGCAGCCCGCTTTACAGGGCCGGCGGGGAGCTGTTTTTT.

This clonotype has a handful of counts. The chain is built from TRBV7-8 and TRBJ1-5; D may be TRBD1 (5 bases). Germline CDR1 SGHVS, CDR2 FQNEAQ. The CDR3 is 14 amino acids. Deletions cut 2 bases from V and 8 bases from J, with 13 bases between. This chain's CDR3 is CASSLNPGGEPQHF. DNA for the CDR3: TGTGCCAGCAGCTTAAACCCCGGGGGGGAGCCCCAGCATTTT.

The chain has TRBV20-1 and TRBJ2-1; 7 positions match TRBD1. This CDR3 has 15 residues. CDR1 is DFQATT and CDR2 is SNEGSKA in the germline V gene (reference sequence). The trim removed 5 bases at V and 8 bases at J, leaving 15 bases unmatched. CDR3 coding DNA: TGCAGTGCTCCTCCCGGGACAGCGCTTGGGGATGAGCAGTTCTTC. Its translation is CSAPPGTALGDEQFF.

The chain links TRBV7-2 to TRBJ1-1; D gene unclear. Trimming removed 5 bases at V and 10 bases at J, with 11 bases between. There are 11 residues in the CDR3. CDR1 SGHTA and CDR2 FQGNSA come from the germline V gene. Here the CDR3 reads CASSIIPRAFF. In nucleotides, the CDR3 is TGTGCCAGCAGCATAATCCCCAGAGCTTTCTTT.

The chain combines TRBV6-1 with TRBJ1-5, with TRBD1 matching 9 bases. This CDR3 is 14 amino acids long. Trimming at V came to 6 bases and at J to 5 bases, leaving 5 bases not matched to a gene. The germline gives CDR1 MNHNS, CDR2 SASEGT. The CDR3 here is CASSATGGHQPQHF. The CDR3 nucleotides read TGTGCCAGCAGCGCTACAGGGGGCCATCAGCCCCAGCATTTT.

This clonotype has a count of ten or more. The J gene is TRBJ1-5, the V gene TRBV28; the match to TRBD1 covers 7 bases. The CDR3 loop spans 15 amino acids. Trimming took 3 bases from V and 9 from J; bases not matched to a gene: 11. Germline CDR1 is MDHEN and CDR2 is SYDVKM. The CDR3 DNA is TGTGCCAGCAGTTTTACACAGGGGATGGTGCGGCCCCAGCATTTT. This sequence encodes CASSFTQGMVRPQHF.

Remarks on this clonotype: A clone one base away is much larger, so this may be a read error. The chain joins TRBV20-1 to TRBJ1-4, with TRBD1 identical over 7 bases. Trimming took 1 base from V and 7 from J; bases not matched to a gene: 12. CDR3 length: 16 residues. Germline lookup yields CDR1 DFQATT and CDR2 SNEGSKA (reference sequence). The CDR3 nucleotides read TGCAGTGCTAGAGGTCCGTGGGGACAGTCTGGTGAAAAACTGTTTTTT. Its protein product is CSARGPWGQSGEKLFF.

This chain joins TRBV28 and TRBJ2-7, with 10 bases identical to TRBD2. CDR3 length: 16 amino acids. The V and J ends lost 5 bases and 6 bases, in that order; junction bases with no gene match: 13. Germline values: CDR1 MDHEN, CDR2 SYDVKM. The CDR3 nucleotides read TGTGCCAGCAGTGATTCAAGCGGGAGGGCCCTCGTCGAGCAGTACTTC. This translates into CASSDSSGRALVEQYF.